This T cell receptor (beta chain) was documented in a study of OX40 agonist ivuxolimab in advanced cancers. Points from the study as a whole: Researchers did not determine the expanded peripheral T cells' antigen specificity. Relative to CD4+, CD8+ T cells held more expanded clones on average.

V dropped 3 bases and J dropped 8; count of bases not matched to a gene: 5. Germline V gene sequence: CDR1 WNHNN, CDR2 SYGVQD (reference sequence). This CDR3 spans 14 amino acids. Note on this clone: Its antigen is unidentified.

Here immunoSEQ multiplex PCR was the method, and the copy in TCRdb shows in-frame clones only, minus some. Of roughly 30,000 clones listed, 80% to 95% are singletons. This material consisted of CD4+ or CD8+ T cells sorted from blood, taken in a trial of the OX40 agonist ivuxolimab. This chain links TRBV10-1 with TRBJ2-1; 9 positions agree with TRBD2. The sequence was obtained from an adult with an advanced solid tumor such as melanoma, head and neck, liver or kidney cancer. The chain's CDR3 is CASSDSGGFDEQFF. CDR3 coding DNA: TGCGCCAGCAGTGATAGCGGGGGTTTCGATGAGCAGTTCTTC.